This T cell receptor (beta chain) originates from a study of T cell clonality in common variable immunodeficiency. This clone was seen many times. Its antigen remains unknown. The read finishes 3 residues shy of the CDR3 end, and the germline J gene is used to complete it. All CVID subjects were on immunoglobulin replacement for at least one year. No CVID subject was ill or on immunomodulatory drugs when sampled. Broader study findings: Common variable immunodeficiency TCR beta sequences reportedly had fewer deletions and N-nucleotide insertions.

CDR3 size: 14 residues. Per germline, CDR1 SGHTA and CDR2 FQGTGA. Trimming shortened V by 2 bases and J by 3 bases, and 11 bases separated the two germline ends. Here immunoSEQ multiplex PCR was the method, and the copy in TCRdb shows in-frame clones only, minus some. The sample includes over 20,000 clones, none of them occurring once. The receptor's source is a human donor with common variable immunodeficiency. What was sequenced was peripheral blood mononuclear cells. This rearrangement joins TRBV7-3 to TRBJ2-7; a weak D match, TRBD1 (5 bases). Here the CDR3 reads CASSLGAGIYEQYF. The covered CDR3 bases are TGTGCCAGCAGCTTAGGGGCAGGGATCTACGAG.